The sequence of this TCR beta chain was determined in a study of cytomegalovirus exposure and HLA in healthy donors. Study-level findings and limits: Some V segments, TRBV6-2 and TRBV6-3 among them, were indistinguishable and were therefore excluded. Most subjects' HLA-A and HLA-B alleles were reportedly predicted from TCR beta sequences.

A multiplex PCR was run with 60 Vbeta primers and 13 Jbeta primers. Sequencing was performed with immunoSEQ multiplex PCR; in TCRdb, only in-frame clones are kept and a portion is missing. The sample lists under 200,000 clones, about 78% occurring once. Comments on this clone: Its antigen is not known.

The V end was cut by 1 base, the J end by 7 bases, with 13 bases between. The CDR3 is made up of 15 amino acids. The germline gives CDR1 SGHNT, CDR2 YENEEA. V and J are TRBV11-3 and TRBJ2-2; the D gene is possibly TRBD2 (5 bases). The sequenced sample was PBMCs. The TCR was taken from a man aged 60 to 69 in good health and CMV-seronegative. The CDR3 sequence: CASSLAPAGGGELFF. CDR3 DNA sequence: TGTGCCAGCAGCTTAGCCCCCGCAGGAGGCGGGGAGCTGTTTTTT.